This TCR beta chain appears in the sequencing data of a study of T cell changes during pregnancy in multiple sclerosis (dated by TCRdb to about 2019). For the wider study: Changes in the T cell repertoire over the course of pregnancy were examined in this study in women with multiple sclerosis.

With regard to this clone: The target of this receptor is not known. Per-nucleotide qualities are absent, and no much larger clonotype sits a single base away.

V lost 7 bases and J lost 7 bases; the stretch between them is 14 bases long. Taken from cysteine to phenylalanine, the CDR3 has 13 residues. Only the CDR3 part of the read is kept: 39 bases, read in frame from the first base. CDR1 and CDR2 were assigned from the germline V gene as SNHLY and FYNNEI. The library was obtained by the immunoSEQ multiplex PCR assay. TCRdb limited this immuneACCESS table to in-frame rearrangements with V and J called. A share of clones is missing; checked studies link under half to unresolved V genes, and the rest is unexplained. For this sample there are about 87,000 clones; roughly 95% appear just once. The top ten clones comprise around 1.4% of the sample.

Sequenced material: peripheral blood, taken in the third trimester of pregnancy. The receptor's source is a female donor in good health, enrolled as a control in a pregnancy study. The chain is encoded by TRBV2 joined to TRBJ1-5; there is no confident call for the D gene. The DNA reads as follows: TGTGCCAGCATGGAGGGAGGTGGGCAGCCCCAGCATTTT. Translated, it reads CASMEGGGQPQHF.